One sample yielded the 23 T cell receptor beta chains listed below, sequenced in a study of blood T cell repertoires in COVID-19. The table came from immunoSEQ multiplex PCR; TCRdb's copy has only in-frame clones and leaves some out. The sample includes about 230,000 clones, roughly nine tenths of them seen just once. Sequenced input: PBMCs or T cells enriched from blood (not recorded which). These receptors were collected from a woman under 40 with acute COVID-19.

The chain is built from TRBV18 and TRBJ2-2, with D possibly TRBD1 on 6 matching bases. V shed 6 bases and J shed 1 base, with 9 bases lying between them. The CDR3 is made up of 14 amino acids. Germline CDR1 KGHSH, CDR2 LQKENI. In DNA form, the CDR3 reads TGTGCCAGCTCGCTGGGACAGAACACCGGGGAGCTGTTTTTT. It codes for CASSLGQNTGELFF. The complete variable domain, with remaining parts taken from reference TRBV18 and TRBJ2-2, reads NAGVMQNPRHLVRRRGQEARLRCSPMKGHSHVYWYRQLPEEGLKFMVYLQKENIIDESGMPKERFSAEFPKEGPSILRIQQVVRGDSAAYFCASSLGQNTGELFFGEGSRLTVL.

The chain carries TRBV28 and TRBJ2-7, with 9 bases aligning to TRBD2. J lost 7 bases, V lost 7 bases, and 11 bases had no gene match. The CDR3 contains 14 residues. Germline CDR1 MDHEN, CDR2 SYDVKM. Here the CDR3 DNA reads TGTGCCAGCACCCTCGGGACTAGCACGCGGGAGCAGTACTTC. It translates to CASTLGTSTREQYF.

The rearrangement uses TRBV10-3 and TRBJ1-1; 11 bases agree with TRBD1. J lost 2 bases, V lost 0 bases, and 5 bases had no gene match. Germline V CDR1 and CDR2: ENHRY, SYGVKD. CDR3 length: 17 residues. The CDR3 nucleotides are TGTGCCATCAGTGAGTCGAGGACAGGGGGCCTTAACACTGAAGCTTTCTTT. Protein sequence: CAISESRTGGLNTEAFF.

The rearrangement links TRBV6-5 to TRBJ1-2; the D is unclear. The CDR3 sequence is 13 residues long. V lost 2 bases and J 5 bases, leaving 9 bases between the germline ends. Looked up from germline, CDR1 is MNHEY and CDR2 is SVGAGI. CDR3 nucleotide sequence: TGTGCCAGCAGTTACCGCAACGGGTATGGCTACACCTTC. It codes for CASSYRNGYGYTF.

The chain couples TRBV6-5 to TRBJ1-1, with D maybe TRBD1 (6 bases). Trimming cost V 6 bases and J 4 bases, with 12 bases left between them. The CDR3 runs to 13 residues. CDR1 and CDR2 from the germline V gene are MNHEY and SVGAGI. The CDR3 sequence is CASRTGLVTEAFF. CDR3 in DNA: TGTGCCAGCAGGACAGGCTTGGTCACTGAAGCTTTCTTT.

The V and J genes are TRBV2 and TRBJ2-7; 7 nucleotides match TRBD1. Germline CDR1 SNHLY, CDR2 FYNNEI. This CDR3 has 16 residues. J gave up 3 bases and V 0 bases, and 8 bases lay outside the gene matches. Here the CDR3 DNA reads TGTGCCAGCAGTGAAGCTTGGGACAGCCCCGTCTACGAGCAGTACTTC. This sequence encodes CASSEAWDSPVYEQYF.

The chain recombines TRBV27 with TRBJ1-1; D not resolved. V lost 5 bases and J 6 bases, leaving 13 bases between the germline ends. This CDR3 spans 13 amino acids. CDR1 is MNHEY, CDR2 SMNVEV, per germline (reference sequence). CDR3 sequence (DNA): TGTGCCAGCAGTCCGCTCGGGAGGGCTGAAGCTTTCTTT. The encoded protein is CASSPLGRAEAFF.

Comment on this clone: This CDR3 is also generated by other DNA sequences in the sample. V gene TRBV3-1 (or the pseudogene TRBV3-2) combines with J gene TRBJ1-6; D ambiguous. V gave up 1 base and J gave up 8 bases, with 6 bases separating them. The CDR3 consists of 13 residues. Germline V gives CDR1 LGHDT, CDR2 YNNKEL (reference sequence). The CDR3 reads CASSQARDSPLHF. The CDR3 bases are TGTGCCAGCAGCCAAGCTAGAGATTCACCCCTCCACTTT.

The chain employs TRBV27 and TRBJ1-2, with TRBD1 matching 10 bases. CDR3 length equals 13 residues. J was trimmed by 8 bases and V by 4 bases; bases with no gene match: 4. Germline V gives CDR1 MNHEY, CDR2 SMNVEV (reference sequence). CDR3 region: CASSSPGQGGYTF. The CDR3 nucleotides read TGTGCCAGCAGTTCACCGGGACAGGGGGGCTACACCTTC.

The chain joins TRBV12-5 to TRBJ2-3; tentative D call: TRBD1 (6 bases). Per germline, CDR1 LGHNT and CDR2 FRNRAP. Between the trimmed V and J ends, which lost 1 base and 4 bases, there was a span of 15 bases. The CDR3 is made up of 16 amino acids. CDR3 nucleotide sequence: TGTGCTAGTGGTTTGGGGTGGACAGAAAGCGCAGATACGCAGTATTTT. Amino acids: CASGLGWTESADTQYF.

The sample holds one count of this clone. The V gene is TRBV11-2, the J gene TRBJ2-5; D perhaps matches TRBD1 (6 bases). The V and J ends lost 1 base and 5 bases respectively, with 20 bases between them. Per the germline V gene, CDR1 is SGHAT and CDR2 is FQNNGV. This CDR3 is built from 17 residues. This chain's CDR3 is CASSLGRITGWGETQYF. For the CDR3, the DNA is TGTGCCAGCAGCTTAGGGAGGATTACAGGGTGGGGGGAGACCCAGTACTTC.

The gene calls are TRBV15 and TRBJ1-5, with D maybe TRBD1 (5 bases). The length of the CDR3 is 12 residues. From germline, CDR1 is LNHNV and CDR2 YYDKDF (reference sequence). V gave up 8 bases and J gave up 9 bases, with 14 bases separating them. CDR3 in DNA: TGTGCCACCCTTGGGGCGGGGGGGCCCCAGCATTTT. As protein: CATLGAGGPQHF.

The CDR3 protein is CASRYGQTNTGELFF. The DNA for the CDR3 is TGTGCCAGCAGATACGGACAGACGAACACCGGGGAGCTGTTTTTT. V and J are TRBV14 and TRBJ2-2, with D maybe TRBD1 (6 bases). CDR3 length: 15 amino acids. CDR1 and CDR2 from the germline V gene are SGHDN and FVKESK. V shed 6 bases and J shed 0 bases, with 11 bases lying between them.

The rearrangement links TRBV2 to TRBJ2-5; a weak D match, TRBD1 (6 bases). Trimming took off 9 bases at V and 1 base at J, with 15 bases between the two ends. This CDR3 is 14 amino acids long. CDR1 and CDR2 from the germline V gene are SNHLY and FYNNEI. As DNA, the CDR3 is TGTGCCAGTACGTTGGACAGACCCCAAGAGACCCAGTACTTC. Encoded protein: CASTLDRPQETQYF.

This clone was counted a single time. J is TRBJ2-5 and V is TRBV7-2, with D maybe TRBD1 (7 bases). Germline CDR1 reads SGHTA; CDR2 reads FQGNSA. V was cut by 1 base and J by 5 bases, with 17 bases left in between. The CDR3 is made up of 16 amino acids. In DNA, the CDR3 is TGTGCCAGCAGCTTAGTAGGTAGCGGCAGGGGGGAGACCCAGTACTTC. It encodes CASSLVGSGRGETQYF.

This clone was detected only a few times. The CDR3: CASRPVDRAEAFF. The CDR3 region has the DNA TGTGCCAGCAGACCCGTTGACCGGGCTGAAGCTTTCTTT. This chain uses TRBV7-2 with TRBJ1-1; no clear D. Germline CDR1 is SGHTA and CDR2 is FQGNSA. V was clipped by 6 bases and J by 6 bases, with 14 bases between them. The CDR3 is 13 residues long.

Of note for this clone: This CDR3 is also generated by other DNA sequences in the sample. The J gene is TRBJ2-7, the V gene TRBV2, with 8 bases fitting TRBD2. V lost 3 bases and J lost 4; bases outside the gene matches: 5. This CDR3 is built from 14 residues. Germline values: CDR1 SNHLY, CDR2 FYNNEI. The CDR3: CASSETGGGYEQYF. DNA for the CDR3: TGTGCCAGCAGTGAGACCGGGGGGGGGTACGAGCAGTACTTC.

This chain uses TRBV5-1 with TRBJ2-5; D may be TRBD2 (6 bases). CDR1 and CDR2 from the germline V gene are SGHRS and YFSETQ. The CDR3 consists of 13 residues. Trimming stripped 4 bases from V and 4 bases from J, with 11 bases between. The CDR3 coding sequence is TGCGCCAGCAGCCCGACTAGGCGAGAGACCCAGTACTTC. It codes for CASSPTRRETQYF.

The genes are TRBV11-2 and TRBJ2-2, with D possibly TRBD1 on 6 matching bases. Per the germline V gene, CDR1 is SGHAT and CDR2 is FQNNGV. Trimming left V 6 bases short and J 6 bases short, with 11 bases between. CDR3 size: 13 residues. The CDR3 loop reads CASRTGIAGELFF. The CDR3 DNA is TGTGCCAGCAGAACAGGGATTGCCGGGGAGCTGTTTTTT.

This chain joins TRBV5-1 and TRBJ1-4, with unresolved D. Germline V gene lookup returns CDR1 SGHRS and CDR2 YFSETQ. Trimming pared 4 bases from V and 2 bases from J, leaving 18 bases between. This CDR3 region has 17 residues. The CDR3 DNA reads TGCGCCAGCAGCCCCAGTTTGACTCTCGGGACTAATGAAAAACTGTTTTTT. As protein: CASSPSLTLGTNEKLFF.

V gene TRBV27 combines with J gene TRBJ1-2; 11 nucleotides match TRBD1. CDR3 size: 18 residues. The V and J ends lost 7 bases and 1 base, in that order; junction bases with no gene match: 14. Germline-derived CDR1 and CDR2 are MNHEY and SMNVEV (reference sequence). In DNA, the CDR3 is TGTGCCAGCAAGGGGACAGGGGGGACTAGAGTGGATAACTATGGCTACACCTTC. It specifies CASKGTGGTRVDNYGYTF.

This clone was seen only once. The rearrangement joins TRBV19 to TRBJ2-5; TRBD2 is a possible D gene (6 bases). Germline V CDR1 and CDR2: LNHDA, SQIVND (reference sequence). V was shortened by 5 bases and J by 6 bases, with 28 bases between the two germline ends. This CDR3 comprises 18 residues. The CDR3: CASSAFLPGAKLEKTQYF. The CDR3 nucleotides read TGTGCCAGTAGTGCATTCTTACCGGGAGCAAAATTGGAAAAGACCCAGTACTTC.

This CDR3 reads CASSESRGGAGEQFF. As DNA, the CDR3 is TGCGCCAGCAGTGAGTCGCGCGGGGGGGCTGGTGAGCAGTTCTTC. The chain links TRBV10-1 to TRBJ2-1; TRBD2 aligns across 9 bases. CDR1 and CDR2 from the germline V gene are WNHNN and SYGVQD (reference sequence). The CDR3 consists of 15 residues. V dropped 0 bases and J dropped 9; count of bases not matched to a gene: 6.